This T cell receptor (beta chain) is from a study of T-cell memory formation after mild COVID-19. Looking at the study overall: Across donors, TCR clusters were largely donor specific. Study findings and constraints: A second wave expanding day 15 to 37 was CD4+-biased; contracting clones were balanced. Second-wave clones with a day 37 peak had unconfirmed SARS-CoV-2 specificity.

A note on this clonotype: Its antigen is undetermined.

The 5'RACE method, run with constant-segment primers, produced TCR alpha and TCR beta cDNA libraries (carrying sample barcodes and UMIs). MiXCR, run by TCRdb on the 5' RACE reads, gives a single entry per CDR3 protein. The data show about 340,000 distinct CDR3 sequences, around a fifth seen once. Sequencing was performed on PBMCs or a T cell subset sorted from them (not recorded which). The clonotype was recovered from an adult woman who had mild COVID-19 (a few samples of this study predate the infection). Cell type and time point are not known.

The CDR3 region has the DNA TGTGCCAGCAATACCGCGGGGGGAAAGTATTTT. It translates to CASNTAGGKYF. The chain is built from TRBV6-2 or TRBV6-3 and TRBJ2-3, with TRBD2 identical over 8 bases. This CDR3 has 11 amino acids. The V gene's germline CDR1 is MNHEY and CDR2 SVGEGT. Losses at the gene ends were 7 bases for V and 13 bases for J; bases not matched to a gene: 7.